This TCR beta chain was identified during a study of CD8 T cells in ankylosing spondylitis. General observations from the study: A TCR beta motif made of fewer than ten highly homologous variants seemed typical of ankylosing spondylitis blood.

This CDR3 contains 15 residues. V lost 3 bases and J lost 7; bases outside the gene matches: 14. Per the germline V gene, CDR1 is DFQATT and CDR2 is SNEGSKA (reference sequence). As for this clonotype: Antigen unknown.

TCRdb recomputed calls from the 5' RACE reads with MiXCR, one row per CDR3 protein. The sample carries around 890,000 distinct CDR3 sequences, about 10% recorded once. The receptor was isolated from a male donor with ankylosing spondylitis. V gene TRBV20-1 combines with J gene TRBJ2-5; TRBD1 matches 7 bases. What was sequenced was blood, either unsorted or a sorted T cell fraction (not recorded which). In DNA, the CDR3 is TGCAGTGCTAGTCGGCTCGACAAATCAGGGGGGACCCAGTACTTC. Encoded protein: CSASRLDKSGGTQYF.